One sample yielded the 32 T cell receptor beta chains listed below, sequenced in a study of cytomegalovirus exposure and HLA in healthy donors. Primers included in the PCR were 60 Vbeta and 13 Jbeta primers. Libraries were prepared by immunoSEQ multiplex PCR; TCRdb keeps only in-frame clonotypes and omits some of them. The data contain 70,000 to 85,000 clones, roughly 65% of them singletons. The sequenced material came from PBMCs. The receptors here all came from a male donor in good health and CMV-seropositive.

The chain employs TRBV10-3 and TRBJ2-1, with TRBD2 matching 15 bases. The CDR3 loop spans 17 amino acids. With 5 bases clipped from V and 4 bases from J, the junction kept 6 bases outside the gene matches. The germline gives CDR1 ENHRY, CDR2 SYGVKD. Here the CDR3 DNA reads TGTGCCATCAGTCAAGGACTAGCGGGGGGGCCTTACAATGAGCAGTTCTTC. This gives the protein CAISQGLAGGPYNEQFF.

This clone was observed a few times. The chain recombines TRBV2 with TRBJ2-3, with D perhaps matching TRBD2 (6 bases). This CDR3 comprises 15 residues. With 4 bases removed from V and 3 bases from J, the gap between germline ends came to 14 bases. Germline V lookup: CDR1 SNHLY, CDR2 FYNNEI. CDR3 coding DNA: TGTGCCAGCAGTGTGCAGCCTAGCGCAACAGATACGCAGTATTTT. Translated: CASSVQPSATDTQYF.

The J gene is TRBJ1-5, the V gene TRBV6-5; 12 positions match TRBD1. The CDR3 contains 15 residues. CDR1 is MNHEY and CDR2 is SVGAGI in the germline V gene. The V gene end was trimmed by 8 bases and the J gene end by 7 bases; junction bases not matched to a gene: 9. CDR3 nucleotide sequence: TGTGCCAGCTCGGCCGGGACAGGGGGCGGGCAGCCCCAGCATTTT. Protein product: CASSAGTGGGQPQHF.

The chain employs TRBV29-1 and TRBJ2-7, with TRBD1 matching over 7 bases. CDR3 length: 12 residues. The ends lost 6 bases at V and 3 bases at J; junction bases unmatched: 5. CDR1 and CDR2 from the germline V gene are SQVTM and ANQGSEA. This chain's CDR3 is CSVRDSLYEQYF. The CDR3 DNA is TGCAGCGTCAGGGACAGCCTCTACGAGCAGTACTTC.

This rearrangement joins TRBV13 to TRBJ1-5; TRBD1 matches 7 bases. The J segment lost 4 bases and the V segment lost 1 base, leaving 4 bases of the junction unmatched. CDR3 length: 15 residues. The germline CDR1 and CDR2 sequences are PRHDT and FYEKMQ (reference sequence). CDR3 bases: TGTGCCAGCAGCTTAGCCCCAGGGGGAAATCAGCCCCAGCATTTT. It yields the protein CASSLAPGGNQPQHF.

The chain recombines TRBV7-8 with TRBJ1-6; D not certain. The CDR3 is 14 residues long. Germline CDR1 and CDR2: SGHVS and FQNEAQ. The V end was cut by 2 bases, the J end by 7 bases, with 9 bases between. The CDR3 reads CASSLRPGNSPLHF. In nucleotides, the CDR3 is TGTGCCAGCAGCTTACGTCCAGGAAATTCACCCCTCCACTTT.

The genes are TRBV5-1 and TRBJ2-1, with TRBD1 matching 11 bases. CDR3 size: 16 residues. Germline V lookup: CDR1 SGHRS, CDR2 YFSETQ. The V gene end was trimmed by 4 bases and the J gene end by 8 bases; junction bases not matched to a gene: 11. CDR3 amino acids: CASSLMAGTGGHEQFF. DNA for the CDR3: TGCGCCAGCAGCCTGATGGCCGGGACAGGGGGGCATGAGCAGTTCTTC. Full variable domain (missing parts from reference TRBV5-1 and TRBJ2-1): KAGVTQTPRYLIKTRGQQVTLSCSPISGHRSVSWYQQTPGQGLQFLFEYFSETQRNKGNFPGRFSGRQFSNSRSEMNVSTLELGDSALYLCASSLMAGTGGHEQFFGPGTRLTVL.

This chain connects TRBV9 to TRBJ1-3, with no clear D. The CDR3 extends over 16 amino acids. Looked up from germline, CDR1 is SGDLS and CDR2 is YYNGEE. Between the trimmed V and J ends, which lost 3 bases and 2 bases, there was a span of 15 bases. The DNA for the CDR3 is TGTGCCAGCAGCGCGAACCAAGACACCCCTGGAAACACCATATATTTT. Protein sequence: CASSANQDTPGNTIYF. The variable domain in full, completed from reference TRBV9 and TRBJ1-3, reads DSGVTQTPKHLITATGQRVTLRCSPRSGDLSVYWYQQSLDQGLQFLIQYYNGEERAKGNILERFSAQQFPDLHSELNLSSLELGDSALYFCASSANQDTPGNTIYFGEGSWLTVV.

V gene TRBV9 combines with J gene TRBJ2-7; D may be TRBD2 (6 bases). Trimming took off 0 bases at V and 0 bases at J, with 10 bases between the two ends. This CDR3 is built from 15 residues. In germline, CDR1 is SGDLS, CDR2 YYNGEE. The CDR3 spells CASSVGLADSYEQYF. CDR3 DNA sequence: TGTGCCAGCAGCGTAGGTTTAGCGGACTCCTACGAGCAGTACTTC.

The chain has TRBV30 and TRBJ2-5; 9 nucleotides align to TRBD1. Near its end, the DNA agrees better with TRBJ2-7, so the J call may be wrong. This CDR3 comprises 13 residues. CDR1 is GTSNPN and CDR2 is SVGIG in the germline V gene (reference sequence). The CDR3 protein is CAWSVQGAYEQYF. DNA of the CDR3: TGTGCCTGGAGTGTACAGGGGGCATACGAGCAGTACTTC.

This chain uses TRBV5-1 with TRBJ1-2; 8 bases line up with TRBD1. Per germline, CDR1 SGHRS and CDR2 YFSETQ. The ends lost 1 base at V and 7 bases at J; junction bases unmatched: 6. The CDR3 has 14 residues. The CDR3 DNA is TGCGCCAGCAGCTTGTTGACAGGGGACATTGGCTACACCTTC. Translation gives CASSLLTGDIGYTF.

V is TRBV5-4 and J is TRBJ1-3; 7 positions agree with TRBD1. Germline loops: CDR1 SGHNT, CDR2 YYREEE (reference sequence). The V and J ends lost 3 bases and 4 bases, in that order; junction bases with no gene match: 7. This CDR3 is built from 15 residues. CDR3 protein: CASSSGWDRGNTIYF. Here the CDR3 DNA reads TGTGCCAGCAGCTCCGGATGGGACAGAGGAAACACCATATATTTT.

This clone occurred once. DNA for the CDR3: TGTGCCAGCAGCTTAGGTCTTAGGGGGAACACTGAAGCTTTCTTT. It yields the protein CASSLGLRGNTEAFF. V usage is TRBV7-9 and J usage is TRBJ1-1; maybe TRBD1 (5 bases). The CDR3 covers 15 residues. Trimming took off 1 base at V and 1 base at J, with 10 bases between the two ends. Germline CDR1 is SEHNR and CDR2 is FQNEAQ (reference sequence).

The V call is TRBV28, the J call TRBJ2-1; TRBD2 matches 12 bases. Trimming at V came to 5 bases and at J to 7 bases, leaving 9 bases not matched to a gene. This CDR3 has 16 residues. Germline-derived CDR1 and CDR2 are MDHEN and SYDVKM. The CDR3 DNA is TGTGCCAGCAGTCCCCTGCTAGCGGGAGGGGTGAATGAGCAGTTCTTC. Translated: CASSPLLAGGVNEQFF.

This clone occurred a few times. The chain uses TRBV11-1 and TRBJ1-1, with a tentative D call TRBD1 (5 bases). The CDR3 is 13 amino acids. The germline CDR1 and CDR2 sequences are SGHAT and FQDESV (reference sequence). Trimming cost V 3 bases and J 7 bases, with 12 bases left between them. DNA of the CDR3: TGTGCCAGCAGCTTGTCGGGGGAAGGTGAAGCTTTCTTT. This gives the protein CASSLSGEGEAFF.

The chain carries TRBV19 and TRBJ2-6; TRBD2 matches 7 bases. The ends lost 3 bases at V and 4 bases at J; junction bases unmatched: 6. The CDR3 sequence is 16 residues long. The V gene's germline CDR1 is LNHDA and CDR2 SQIVND (reference sequence). In DNA form, the CDR3 reads TGTGCCAGTAGTATGGGGGGGAAGAGGGGGGCCAACGTCCTGACTTTC. It translates to CASSMGGKRGANVLTF.

The chain joins TRBV11-2 to TRBJ1-2; D is ambiguous. The CDR3 sequence is 14 residues long. Per the germline V gene, CDR1 is SGHAT and CDR2 is FQNNGV. Trimming pared 2 bases from V and 4 bases from J, leaving 11 bases between. The CDR3 region is CASSLMQLGYGYTF. The CDR3 nucleotides are TGTGCCAGCAGCTTAATGCAGCTAGGCTATGGCTACACCTTC.

The rearrangement links TRBV7-9 to TRBJ2-2; a possible D gene is TRBD2 (6 bases). This CDR3 has 17 residues. V was clipped by 4 bases and J by 2 bases, with 17 bases between them. CDR1 is SEHNR, CDR2 FQNEAQ, per germline (reference sequence). The CDR3 nucleotides read TGTGCCAGCAGCTCGGCCGGGCAGGACTATAACACCGGGGAGCTGTTTTTT. Protein: CASSSAGQDYNTGELFF. Based on the CDR3 plus reference TRBV7-9 and TRBJ2-2, the full variable domain is DTGVSQNPRHKITKRGQNVTFRCDPISEHNRLYWYRQTLGQGPEFLTYFQNEAQLEKSRLLSDRFSAERPKGSFSTLEIQRTEQGDSAMYLCASSSAGQDYNTGELFFGEGSRLTVL.

This clone came up once. The chain has TRBV6-1 and TRBJ2-1; 8 bases are shared with TRBD2. V shed 3 bases and J 7 bases; nucleotides not matched to a gene: 8. This CDR3 is built from 15 residues. The germline CDR1 and CDR2 sequences are MNHNS and SASEGT. CDR3 sequence: CASSDGRGSGNEQFF. CDR3 nucleotides: TGTGCCAGCAGTGACGGGAGGGGTAGCGGGAATGAGCAGTTCTTC.

The chain is built from TRBV6-5 and TRBJ1-2; no reliable D call. The germline CDR1 and CDR2 sequences are MNHEY and SVGAGI. The V end lost 2 bases, the J end lost 6 bases, and 4 bases lay between the germline ends. This CDR3 contains 11 residues. In nucleotides, the CDR3 is TGTGCCAGCAGTTACGGGCATGGCTACACCTTC. It specifies CASSYGHGYTF.

This chain connects TRBV19 to TRBJ1-2, with 10 positions matching TRBD1. CDR1 is LNHDA, CDR2 SQIVND, per germline (reference sequence). Trimming cost V 5 bases and J 3 bases; bases outside gene matches: 3. The CDR3 extends over 14 amino acids. The CDR3 sequence is CASSPGTGDYGYTF. CDR3 coding DNA: TGTGCCAGTAGTCCCGGGACAGGGGACTATGGCTACACCTTC.

The chain carries TRBV5-4 and TRBJ2-6; 9 positions agree with TRBD1. The CDR3 spans 18 residues. Trimming took 0 bases from V and 4 from J; bases not matched to a gene: 8. CDR1 is SGHNT, CDR2 YYREEE, per germline (reference sequence). The chain's CDR3 is CASSLVDRGWSGANVLTF. CDR3 bases: TGTGCCAGCAGCTTGGTGGACAGGGGTTGGTCGGGGGCCAACGTCCTGACTTTC.

The V gene is TRBV13, the J gene TRBJ2-7; a weak D match, TRBD1 (5 bases). This CDR3 is 13 amino acids long. V was cut by 5 bases and J by 0 bases, with 8 bases left in between. The germline gives CDR1 PRHDT, CDR2 FYEKMQ (reference sequence). The CDR3 coding sequence is TGTGCCAGCAGCCGCGACAGCTCCTACGAGCAGTACTTC. It yields the protein CASSRDSSYEQYF.

The gene calls are TRBV6-1 and TRBJ2-3; D possibly corresponds to TRBD1 (6 bases). Trimming stripped 7 bases from V and 2 bases from J, with 13 bases between. CDR1 MNHNS and CDR2 SASEGT come from the germline V gene. This CDR3 spans 14 amino acids. For the CDR3, the DNA is TGTGCCAGCACGCGGACAGCTTCCACAGATACGCAGTATTTT. It encodes CASTRTASTDTQYF.

V and J are TRBV2 and TRBJ2-3; no definite D call. Germline CDR1 reads SNHLY; CDR2 reads FYNNEI. CDR3 length equals 12 residues. V gave up 8 bases and J gave up 1 base, with 7 bases separating them. The CDR3 loop is CASFRGTDTQYF. As DNA, the CDR3 is TGTGCCAGCTTCCGGGGCACAGATACGCAGTATTTT.

The chain has TRBV4-2 and TRBJ2-5; 14 bases agree with TRBD2. The CDR3 runs 16 residues. V lost 4 bases, J lost 4 bases, and 5 bases stayed unmatched. The germline V gene has CDR1 LGHNA and CDR2 YNFKEQ. The CDR3 nucleotides read TGTGCCAGCAGCCCTTCCGGACTAGCGGGAGGAGAGACCCAGTACTTC. This translates into CASSPSGLAGGETQYF.

The chain links TRBV4-1 to TRBJ2-1; D is perhaps TRBD1 (6 bases). Germline CDR1 MGHRA, CDR2 YSYEKL. With 5 bases removed from V and 3 bases from J, the gap between germline ends came to 17 bases. The CDR3 is 16 residues long. The CDR3 reads CASSGTGQANYNEQFF. The CDR3 nucleotides are TGCGCCAGCAGCGGGACGGGACAAGCAAACTACAATGAGCAGTTCTTC.

This chain uses TRBV7-2 with TRBJ2-3; possibly TRBD2 for D (5 bases). Germline values: CDR1 SGHTA, CDR2 FQGNSA. This CDR3 is 16 amino acids long. V was cut by 5 bases and J by 2 bases, with 17 bases left in between. In DNA form, the CDR3 reads TGTGCCAGCAGCCCCCCCCGGCTAGCTGACACAGATACGCAGTATTTT. Amino acids: CASSPPRLADTDTQYF.

This clone occurred a few times. The gene calls are TRBV4-1 and TRBJ1-5; 9 nucleotides agree with TRBD1. The germline CDR1 and CDR2 sequences are MGHRA and YSYEKL. The junction had 3 bases not matched to a gene; V was cut back by 0 bases and J by 0 bases. The CDR3 totals 17 residues. The CDR3 sequence: CASSQDGTGNSNQPQHF. The CDR3 DNA reads TGCGCCAGCAGCCAAGATGGGACAGGGAATAGCAATCAGCCCCAGCATTTT.

This clone was seen a single time. The gene calls are TRBV10-3 and TRBJ2-1; 7 positions match TRBD1. This CDR3 comprises 16 residues. The V gene's germline CDR1 is ENHRY and CDR2 SYGVKD. The trim removed 6 bases at V and 1 base at J, leaving 9 bases unmatched. The CDR3 bases are TGTGCCATCAGCCCCAACGACAGGGAATCCTACAATGAGCAGTTCTTC. This encodes CAISPNDRESYNEQFF.

This clone was recorded once. The V and J genes are TRBV7-2 and TRBJ1-1; D possibly corresponds to TRBD1 (6 bases). The V gene lost 6 bases and the J gene lost 4 bases, with 12 bases spanning the gap. This CDR3 has 13 residues. Per the germline V gene, CDR1 is SGHTA and CDR2 is FQGNSA. Here the CDR3 DNA reads TGTGCCAGCAGTTTCAGGGGTGGCACTGAAGCTTTCTTT. Translation: CASSFRGGTEAFF.

The CDR3 here is CASSVGIKGRDEQFF. The CDR3 coding sequence is TGTGCCAGCAGCGTAGGGATCAAGGGGAGGGATGAGCAGTTCTTC. The J gene is TRBJ2-1, the V gene TRBV9, with 7 bases identical to TRBD2. The junction had 8 bases not matched to a gene; V was cut back by 0 bases and J by 8 bases. Germline V lookup: CDR1 SGDLS, CDR2 YYNGEE. This CDR3 has 15 amino acids.